The text below deals with one T cell receptor beta chain. Its antigen is still unknown. CDR1 LGHNA and CDR2 YNFKEQ come from the germline V gene. Trimming took off 1 base at V and 4 bases at J, with 8 bases between the two ends. The CDR3 is 14 residues long. The data derive from a study of CD8 T cells in ankylosing spondylitis. Study findings and constraints: There was reportedly significant enrichment of clones that were disease-linked in matched ankylosing spondylitis synovial fluid. Blood from ankylosing spondylitis patients appeared to carry a characteristic eight-variant TCR beta motif.

TCRdb redid the calling of the 5' RACE reads with MiXCR, one entry per CDR3 protein. The sample consists of just over 350,000 distinct CDR3 sequences, 20% of them appearing once. The chain has TRBV4-2 and TRBJ2-1; D might be TRBD1 (5 bases). Sequencing was carried out using blood, either unsorted or a sorted T cell fraction (not recorded which). This clonotype originated in a male donor with ankylosing spondylitis or in good health (not recorded which). In DNA, the CDR3 is TGTGCCAGCAGCCAAGGGGGCCCATACAATGAGCAGTTCTTC. Translation gives CASSQGGPYNEQFF.